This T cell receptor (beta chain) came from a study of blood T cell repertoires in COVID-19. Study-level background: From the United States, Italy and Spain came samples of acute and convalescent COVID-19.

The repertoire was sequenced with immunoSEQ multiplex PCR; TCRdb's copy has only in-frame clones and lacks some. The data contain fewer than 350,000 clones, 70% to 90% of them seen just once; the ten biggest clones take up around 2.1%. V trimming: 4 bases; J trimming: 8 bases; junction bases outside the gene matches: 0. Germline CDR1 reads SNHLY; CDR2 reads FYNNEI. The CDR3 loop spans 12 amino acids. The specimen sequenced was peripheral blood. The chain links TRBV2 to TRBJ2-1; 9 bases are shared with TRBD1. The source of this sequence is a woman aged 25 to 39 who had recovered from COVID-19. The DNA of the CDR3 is TGTGCCAGCAGTGGGGACAGGGATGAGCAGTTCTTC. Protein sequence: CASSGDRDEQFF.